The 21 T cell receptor beta chains below all came from one sample that was sequenced in a study of immune heterogeneity within non-small cell lung tumors. Samples each supplied 600 ng of bulk tumor genomic DNA as template. The authors collected several far-apart biopsies from each primary tumor during surgery. Patients underwent curative surgery for non-small cell lung cancer (untreated and newly diagnosed). Multiplex PCR relied on 32 V and 13 J primers to amplify TCR beta CDR3. Each CDR3 protein gets one entry after TCRdb re-called the multiplex PCR reads with MiXCR. The sample has about 3,300 distinct CDR3 sequences; 25% to 30% are singletons. Sequencing was carried out using lung tumor tissue. All receptors come from a man in his sixties with non-small cell lung cancer.

J is TRBJ2-3 and V is TRBV19, with 10 bases fitting TRBD2. V trimming: 5 bases; J trimming: 7 bases; junction bases outside the gene matches: 9. The CDR3 contains 15 residues. The germline gives CDR1 LNHDA, CDR2 SQIVND (reference sequence). CDR3 residues: CASSASGRAGYTQYF. The CDR3 DNA is TGTGCCAGTAGTGCAAGCGGGAGGGCCGGATATACGCAGTATTTT.

CDR3 sequence: CASSLGMSDGNEQYF. The CDR3, as DNA: TGCGCCAGCAGCTTGGGGATGTCAGACGGCAACGAGCAGTACTTC. This chain joins TRBV5-1 and TRBJ2-7, with D unclear. Per the germline V gene, CDR1 is SGHRS and CDR2 is YFSETQ. V dropped 0 bases and J dropped 5 bases, with 15 bases sitting between them. The CDR3 is 15 residues long.

The chain has TRBV7-8 and TRBJ2-6, with a weak D call TRBD1 (5 bases). V lost 1 base and J lost 0, with 16 bases in between. Germline V gene lookup returns CDR1 SGHVS and CDR2 FQNEAQ. The CDR3 has 19 residues. This CDR3 reads CASSLGWGSMSSGANVLTF. The CDR3 nucleotides are TGTGCCAGCAGCTTAGGGTGGGGCAGTATGAGCTCTGGGGCCAACGTCCTGACTTTC.

This clonotype was seen a handful of times. This sequence joins TRBV20-1 and TRBJ1-1, with D possibly TRBD1 on 6 matching bases. CDR1 and CDR2 (germline): DFQATT, SNEGSKA (reference sequence). The CDR3 is 14 amino acids. Trimming took off 3 bases at V and 4 bases at J, with 15 bases between the two ends. The CDR3 loop is CSASHREMGTEAFF. CDR3 coding DNA: TGCAGTGCTAGCCACAGGGAGATGGGCACTGAAGCTTTCTTT.

As regards this clonotype: A read error is possible here, since a much larger clone lies one base away. The chain links TRBV5-1 to TRBJ2-7; TRBD1 matches 7 bases. Germline V lookup: CDR1 SGHRS, CDR2 YFSETQ. CDR3 length equals 15 residues. CDR3 in DNA: TGCGCCAGCGGCTTGACAGGGAAGGTATCCCACGAGCAGTACTTC. This translates into CASGLTGKVSHEQYF.

This clonotype was detected only once. This may arise from a read error, as a much more abundant clone is one base away. The rearrangement links TRBV6-1 to TRBJ1-3, with TRBD1 matching 10 bases. The V and J ends lost 6 bases and 1 base, in that order; junction bases with no gene match: 6. Looked up from germline, CDR1 is MNHNS and CDR2 is SASEGT. CDR3 length: 16 amino acids. The CDR3 loop reads CASSPRDRGSGNTIYF. DNA for the CDR3: TGTGCCAGCAGCCCAAGGGACAGGGGATCTGGAAACACCATATATTTT.

Here the CDR3 reads CASSLEGWGYNEQFF. CDR3 in DNA: TGTGCCAGCAGCTTAGAGGGGTGGGGCTACAATGAGCAGTTCTTC. The chain has TRBV11-2 and TRBJ2-1, with D hard to call. This CDR3 spans 15 amino acids. In germline, CDR1 is SGHAT, CDR2 FQNNGV. V was trimmed by 0 bases and J by 3 bases, leaving 9 bases between them. The full variable domain, rest sourced from reference TRBV11-2 and TRBJ2-1, is EAGVAQSPRYKIIEKRQSVAFWCNPISGHATLYWYQQILGQGPKLLIQFQNNGVVDDSQLPKDRFSAERLKGVDSTLKIQPAKLEDSAVYLCASSLEGWGYNEQFFGPGTRLTVL.

This clonotype is medium-sized (0.01 to 0.1%) by share. This chain uses TRBV7-2 with TRBJ2-7; D is possibly TRBD2 (5 bases). The CDR3 loop spans 12 amino acids. The germline V and J ends were trimmed by 5 bases and 4 bases, with 9 bases remaining between them. Germline V gene data show CDR1 as SGHTA and CDR2 as FQGNSA. CDR3 residues: CASSRDKYEQYF. CDR3 nucleotides: TGTGCCAGCAGCCGGGATAAATACGAGCAGTACTTC.

V and J are TRBV3-1 and TRBJ1-1, with D uncertain. Trimming removed 1 base from V and 3 bases from J, with 6 bases in between. This CDR3 has 13 residues. Germline V gene lookup returns CDR1 LGHDT and CDR2 YNNKEL (reference sequence). The CDR3 DNA reads as TGTGCCAGCAGCCAAGCCTTCGACACTGAAGCTTTCTTT. Translation: CASSQAFDTEAFF.

Of note for this clonotype: A read error may be the cause here, since a much bigger clone is one base away. This sequence joins TRBV5-1 and TRBJ1-6, with 8 bases aligning to TRBD1. The CDR3 runs to 15 residues. The germline V gene has CDR1 SGHRS and CDR2 YFSETQ. The CDR3 DNA sequence: TGCGCCAGCAGCTCGGACAGGGTTGATAATTCACACCTCCACTTT. Translated: CASSSDRVDNSHLHF.

This clonotype qualifies as medium-sized. The V and J genes are TRBV12-3 or TRBV12-4 and TRBJ2-3; possible D gene TRBD2, 5 bases. Trimming removed 2 bases from V and 6 bases from J, with 15 bases in between. The CDR3 length is 15 residues. The CDR3 protein is CASSLTGIGSDTQYF. CDR3 sequence (DNA): TGTGCCAGCAGTTTAACCGGGATAGGATCCGATACGCAGTATTTT.

As regards this clonotype: This could be a read error, since a much larger clone is one nucleotide away. The chain carries TRBV27 and TRBJ2-3; 7 bases match TRBD2. Germline V CDR1 and CDR2: MNHEY, SMNVEV (reference sequence). The CDR3 has 14 residues. V was pared by 6 bases and J by 0 bases, with 3 bases of the junction left unmatched. CDR3 residues: CASSSGISTDTQYF. CDR3 nucleotide sequence: TGTGCCAGCAGCAGCGGGATAAGCACAGATACGCAGTATTTT.

This chain links TRBV19 with TRBJ2-2, with no clear D. CDR1 is LNHDA and CDR2 is SQIVND in the germline V gene (reference sequence). V lost 9 bases to trimming and J lost 0 bases, with 5 bases between them. The CDR3 contains 12 residues. CDR3 bases: TGTGCCAGCGGGCCGAACACCGGGGAGCTGTTTTTT. Amino acid sequence: CASGPNTGELFF.

The chain has TRBV4-1 and TRBJ2-1, with D uncertain. V lost 3 bases and J lost 5, with 8 bases in between. This CDR3 is built from 13 residues. Germline V lookup: CDR1 MGHRA, CDR2 YSYEKL. Written as DNA, the CDR3 is TGCGCCAGCAGCCAGAGACGAGACAATGAGCAGTTCTTC. Its translation is CASSQRRDNEQFF.

The genes are TRBV6-1 and TRBJ2-1, with 11 nucleotides matching TRBD2. Per the germline V gene, CDR1 is MNHNS and CDR2 is SASEGT. CDR3 length: 14 residues. Trimming at V came to 4 bases and at J to 10 bases, leaving 6 bases not matched to a gene. Here the CDR3 DNA reads TGTGCCAGCAGTGCCGGACTAGCGGGTAGAGAGCAGTTCTTC. Protein: CASSAGLAGREQFF.

The V and J genes are TRBV11-2 and TRBJ2-5, with 8 positions matching TRBD2. Germline V gene sequence: CDR1 SGHAT, CDR2 FQNNGV. The CDR3 extends over 15 amino acids. V dropped 5 bases and J dropped 2; count of bases not matched to a gene: 7. The chain's CDR3 is CASSLGLARQETQYF. In nucleotides, the CDR3 is TGTGCCAGCAGCCTCGGACTAGCAAGGCAAGAGACCCAGTACTTC. Complete variable domain (other parts from reference TRBV11-2 and TRBJ2-5): EAGVAQSPRYKIIEKRQSVAFWCNPISGHATLYWYQQILGQGPKLLIQFQNNGVVDDSQLPKDRFSAERLKGVDSTLKIQPAKLEDSAVYLCASSLGLARQETQYFGPGTRLLVL.

This clonotype has a handful of counts. The chain carries TRBV2 and TRBJ1-1; D possibly corresponds to TRBD1 (5 bases). Germline V gene data show CDR1 as SNHLY and CDR2 as FYNNEI. The CDR3 has 14 residues. The V end was cut by 4 bases, the J end by 9 bases, with 18 bases between. CDR3 protein: CASSGTNWGAQAFF. For the CDR3, the DNA is TGTGCCAGCAGTGGGACGAACTGGGGCGCCCAAGCTTTCTTT.

Within the sample, this clonotype is medium-sized. The chain uses TRBV29-1 and TRBJ2-3; TRBD2 matches at 16 bases. The CDR3 contains 20 residues. V shed 1 base and J 1 base; nucleotides not matched to a gene: 11. In germline, CDR1 is SQVTM, CDR2 ANQGSEA. The CDR3 region is CSVEVLVGTSGREGTDTQYF. CDR3 nucleotide sequence: TGCAGCGTTGAAGTTCTGGTTGGGACTAGCGGGAGGGAGGGCACAGATACGCAGTATTTT.

As to this clonotype: Just one base apart from a much larger clone, this may be a read error. The J gene is TRBJ2-7, the V gene TRBV20-1; 7 bases are a match to TRBD1. J lost 2 bases, V lost 5 bases, and 6 bases had no gene match. The germline gives CDR1 DFQATT, CDR2 SNEGSKA (reference sequence). This CDR3 has 13 amino acids. CDR3 loop: CSAATGIPYEQYF. The CDR3 region has the DNA TGCAGTGCTGCGACAGGGATACCCTACGAGCAGTACTTC.

As to this clonotype: A read error may explain this, as a much larger clone is one base away. This rearrangement joins TRBV28 to TRBJ2-5, with D possibly being TRBD1 (6 bases). Germline assignment: CDR1 MDHEN and CDR2 SYDVKM. The CDR3 contains 16 residues. The V and J ends lost 1 base and 5 bases respectively, with 17 bases between them. CDR3 region: CASSLSRGFWGETQYF. In nucleotides, the CDR3 is TGTGCCAGCAGTTTATCCAGGGGTTTTTGGGGGGAGACCCAGTACTTC. Drawing the rest from reference TRBV28 and TRBJ2-5, the complete variable domain is DVKVTQSSRYLVKRTGEKVFLECVQDMDHENMFWYRQDPGLGLRLIYFSYDVKMKEKGDIPEGYSVSREKKERFSLILESASTNQTSMYLCASSLSRGFWGETQYFGPGTRLLVL.

This clonotype has more than one count but fewer than ten. The chain couples TRBV11-3 to TRBJ2-1; D may match TRBD1 or TRBD2 (5 bases each). CDR1 and CDR2 (germline): SGHNT, YENEEA. The germline V and J ends were trimmed by 1 base and 11 bases, with 9 bases remaining between them. The CDR3 covers 12 residues. CDR3 sequence: CASSLGSGQQFF. The CDR3 DNA sequence: TGTGCCAGCAGCTTAGGTTCGGGACAGCAGTTCTTC.